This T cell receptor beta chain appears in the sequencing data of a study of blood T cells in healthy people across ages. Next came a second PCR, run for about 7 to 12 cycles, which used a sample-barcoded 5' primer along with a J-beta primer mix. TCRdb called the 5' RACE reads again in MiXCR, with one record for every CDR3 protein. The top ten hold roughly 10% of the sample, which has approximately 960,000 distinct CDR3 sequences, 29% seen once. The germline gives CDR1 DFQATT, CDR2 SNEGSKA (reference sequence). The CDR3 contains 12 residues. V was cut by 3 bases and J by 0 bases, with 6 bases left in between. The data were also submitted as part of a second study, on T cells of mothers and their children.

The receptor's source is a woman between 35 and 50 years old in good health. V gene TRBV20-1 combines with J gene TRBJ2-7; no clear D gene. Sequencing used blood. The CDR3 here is CSASSNSYEQYF. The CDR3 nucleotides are TGCAGTGCTAGTAGTAACTCCTACGAGCAGTACTTC.